This is a list of T cell receptor beta chains from one sample in a study of CD8+CD57+ T cells in acquired aplastic anemia. MiXCR, applied by TCRdb to the reads, yields one record per CDR3 protein. Here the sample spans roughly 260,000 distinct CDR3 sequences, approximately 50% being singletons. Source material: sorted CD4+, CD8+, or CD8+CD57+ T cells (not recorded which) from PBMCs. The receptors come from a human donor with aplastic anemia. Each CDR3 is given with its conserved first and last residue. Each record gives: CDR3 length, V gene, CDR3 protein.

>14|TRBV9
CASSQGQGNQPQHF
>13|TRBV5-1
CASSLDRGNEQYF
>14|TRBV20-1
CSAASPDLNTEAFF
>12|TRBV28
CASSLSRYEQYF
>16|TRBV27
CASSPGQGRNTGELFF
>16|TRBV7-9
CASSLQQGAGNNEQFF
>17|TRBV10-3
CAISGQGETQVYNEQFF
>14|TRBV4-3
CASSQARQQETQHF
>13|TRBV7-6
CASSDEQGGPLRF
>14|TRBV7-9
CASSLVRIGNEQYF
>16|TRBV15
CATSRESGGAYNEQFF
>16|TRBV6-6
CASSYNSGGGKYEQYF
>15|TRBV20-1
CSARSRVVSRETQYF
>16|TRBV6-2/TRBV6-3
CASRNHDRARKSPLHF
>17|TRBV15
CATSRGQGASSNQPQHF
>11|TRBV7-2
CASSSHREAFF
>16|TRBV5-6
CASSLIRLSNTGELFF
>15|TRBV6-4
CASSPNTGGGSEAFF
>17|TRBV19
CASIKTVWESVNQPQHF
>16|TRBV2
CASSPTGTGSSYEQYF
>11|TRBV10-3
CAISEGYEQYF
>17|TRBV4-3
CASSQARNGGRAYEQYF
>15|TRBV9
CASSGTGTVTSPLHF
>14|TRBV27
CASTKTGGERGYTF
>12|TRBV7-2
CASRARTYEQFF
>12|TRBV13
CASSRGNSPLHF
>13|TRBV6-4
CASSDRDAGELFF
>14|TRBV20-1
CSATVAGAAYEQYF
>13|TRBV19
CASSRASTYEQYF
>11|TRBV20-1
CSAPRESEQYF
>13|TRBV19
CASSIDPRAEAFF
>15|TRBV5-1
CASSLDPDTYNEQFF
>15|TRBV7-9
CASSRDSDYGYTIYF
>17|TRBV4-1
CASSQDSTSGLRSEQYF
>13|TRBV29-1
CSAETRTDTEAFF
>14|TRBV7-2
CASSGTLAANEQFF
>15|TRBV14
CASSRDRGPLYEQYF
>15|TRBV7-9
CASSSKQGFSYEQYF
>11|TRBV5-5
CASSTGTSGFF